This T cell receptor beta chain is from a study of CD4 T cells in relation to SARS-CoV-2 and coronaviruses. Study-level information: Of the patients, 8 or 9 were male, 4 female, two Hispanic.

Study results and limitations: Memory recall responses, not primary responses primed in culture, are what the assay detects.

On this clone itself: No antigen is known for it.

About 10^5 naive or memory CD4+ cells were cultured with CEF peptides for approximately eleven days. The data were produced by immunoSEQ multiplex PCR, yet TCRdb's version contains in-frame clones alone and is incomplete. Of over 35,000 clones listed, under 85% are singletons. The CDR3 is 15 amino acids. The germline V and J ends were trimmed by 1 base and 7 bases, with 14 bases remaining between them. Germline-derived CDR1 and CDR2 are SGHTA and FQGNSA. The clonotype originates from an adult with COVID-19. The sample was memory CD4+ T cells from PBMCs, cultured in vitro. The J gene is TRBJ1-5, the V gene TRBV7-2; D is perhaps TRBD1 (5 bases). The chain's CDR3 is CASSLEAAGRQPQHF. CDR3 nucleotide sequence: TGTGCCAGCAGCTTAGAGGCTGCAGGGAGACAGCCCCAGCATTTT.